This TCR beta chain derives from a study of blood T cell repertoires in COVID-19. For the study at large: Sample material is recorded as cDNA or gDNA derived from T cells, B-cell-depleted T cells, or PBMCs.

Repertoires were generated with immunoSEQ multiplex PCR, while TCRdb's copy carries only in-frame clones and drops some. The sample has hundreds of thousands of clones, around 89% seen once. Participants spanned ages about 18 to 90 years and resided in about two dozen US areas. This clonotype was obtained from a woman aged 40 to 50 who had recovered from COVID-19. The sample was PBMCs or T cells enriched from blood (not recorded which).

The chain's CDR3 is CATNLWGGDTGELFF. The CDR3 region has the DNA TGTGCCACCAACCTGTGGGGGGGGGACACCGGGGAGCTGTTTTTT. The chain couples TRBV2 to TRBJ2-2; 7 nucleotides align to TRBD2. This CDR3 has 15 amino acids. Germline CDR1 SNHLY, CDR2 FYNNEI. V trimming: 10 bases; J trimming: 3 bases; junction bases outside the gene matches: 11.